One and the same sample provided the 8 T cell receptor beta chains below, sequenced in a study of OX40 agonist ivuxolimab in advanced cancers. Repertoires were generated with immunoSEQ multiplex PCR, while TCRdb's copy carries only in-frame clones and drops some. Here the sample spans about 100,000 clones, approximately 90% being singletons. The source material was CD4+ or CD8+ T cells sorted from blood, sampled in a trial of the OX40 agonist ivuxolimab. These receptors originate from an adult with an advanced solid tumor such as melanoma, head and neck, liver or kidney cancer.

The V and J genes are TRBV7-8 and TRBJ2-3; TRBD1 aligns across 8 bases. J gave up 0 bases and V 8 bases, and 10 bases lay outside the gene matches. The germline gives CDR1 SGHVS, CDR2 FQNEAQ. The CDR3 loop spans 16 amino acids. CDR3 loop: CASPPGTGRSTDTQYF. In DNA, the CDR3 is TGTGCCAGCCCCCCCGGGACAGGCAGGAGCACAGATACGCAGTATTTT.

The chain couples TRBV6-5 to TRBJ1-1, with 8 bases identical to TRBD1. From germline, CDR1 is MNHEY and CDR2 SVGAGI. The CDR3 loop spans 13 amino acids. J was trimmed by 11 bases and V by 6 bases; bases with no gene match: 11. CDR3 residues: CASSSGQGLKAFF. The CDR3 DNA follows: TGTGCCAGCAGCTCAGGACAGGGTTTAAAGGCTTTCTTT.

The CDR3, as DNA: TGTGCCAGCAGCTTATCCGGGTCGGACACCGGGGAGCTGTTTTTT. Its protein product is CASSLSGSDTGELFF. The chain uses TRBV7-3 and TRBJ2-2, with D unclear. V lost 2 bases, J lost 3 bases, and 10 bases lay in between. CDR1 is SGHTA, CDR2 FQGTGA, per germline. The CDR3 is 15 residues long.

Points on this clone: Relative to the germline gene, one junction end is altered; a read error may explain this. The chain recombines TRBV7-7 with TRBJ1-1, with a weak D call TRBD1 (5 bases). CDR3 size: 13 residues. CDR1 and CDR2 (germline): SSHAT, FNYEAQ (reference sequence). CDR3 nucleotide sequence: TGTGCTAGCAGCCAGACAGAGAACACTGAAGCTTTCTTT. Its protein product is CASSQTENTEAFF.

The chain carries TRBV18 and TRBJ1-6, with TRBD1 matching over 7 bases. The CDR3 loop spans 13 amino acids. V shed 2 bases and J 8 bases; nucleotides not matched to a gene: 0. From germline, CDR1 is KGHSH and CDR2 LQKENI. CDR3 sequence reads: CASSPGQDSPLHF. The CDR3 coding sequence is TGTGCCAGCTCACCAGGACAGGATTCACCCCTCCACTTT. The entire variable domain, with the rest obtained from reference TRBV18 and TRBJ1-6, is as follows: NAGVMQNPRHLVRRRGQEARLRCSPMKGHSHVYWYRQLPEEGLKFMVYLQKENIIDESGMPKERFSAEFPKEGPSILRIQQVVRGDSAAYFCASSPGQDSPLHFGNGTRLTVT.

This clone came up a few times. The chain joins TRBV28 to TRBJ1-5, with 7 positions matching TRBD1. V lost 7 bases and J lost 6; bases outside the gene matches: 3. The CDR3 contains 12 residues. Germline V lookup: CDR1 MDHEN, CDR2 SYDVKM. The CDR3 sequence: CASTGGVQPQHF. CDR3 coding DNA: TGTGCCAGCACAGGGGGAGTTCAGCCCCAGCATTTT.

This chain links TRBV7-9 with TRBJ1-5; TRBD1 might be the D (5 bases). Trimming left V 1 base short and J 3 bases short, with 7 bases between. CDR3 size: 14 residues. CDR1 is SEHNR, CDR2 FQNEAQ, per germline (reference sequence). CDR3 sequence: CASSLVGVNQPQHF. CDR3 bases: TGTGCCAGCAGCTTAGTAGGGGTCAATCAGCCCCAGCATTTT.

The chain carries TRBV18 and TRBJ1-5, with no clear D. V was shortened by 2 bases and J by 0 bases, with 11 bases between the two germline ends. The CDR3 has 16 amino acids. Germline V CDR1 and CDR2: KGHSH, LQKENI. CDR3 nucleotide sequence: TGTGCCAGCTCACCAATATCGGCCGGTAGCAATCAGCCCCAGCATTTT. It is translated as CASSPISAGSNQPQHF. Filled out from reference TRBV18 and TRBJ1-5, the complete variable domain reads NAGVMQNPRHLVRRRGQEARLRCSPMKGHSHVYWYRQLPEEGLKFMVYLQKENIIDESGMPKERFSAEFPKEGPSILRIQQVVRGDSAAYFCASSPISAGSNQPQHFGDGTRLSIL.